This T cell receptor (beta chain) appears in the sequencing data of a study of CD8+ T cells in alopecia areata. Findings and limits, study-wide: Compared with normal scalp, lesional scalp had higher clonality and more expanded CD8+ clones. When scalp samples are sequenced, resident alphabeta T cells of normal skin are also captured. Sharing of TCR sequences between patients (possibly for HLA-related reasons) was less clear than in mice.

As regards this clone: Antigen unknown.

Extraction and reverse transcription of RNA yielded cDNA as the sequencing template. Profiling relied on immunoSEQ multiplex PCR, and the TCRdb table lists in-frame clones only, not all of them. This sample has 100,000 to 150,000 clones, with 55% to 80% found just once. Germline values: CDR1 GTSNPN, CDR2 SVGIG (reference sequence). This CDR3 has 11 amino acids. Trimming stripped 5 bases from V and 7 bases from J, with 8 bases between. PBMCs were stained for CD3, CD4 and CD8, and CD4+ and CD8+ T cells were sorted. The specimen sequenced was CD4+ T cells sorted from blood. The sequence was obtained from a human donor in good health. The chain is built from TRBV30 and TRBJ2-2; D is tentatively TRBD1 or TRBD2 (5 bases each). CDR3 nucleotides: TGTGCCTGGCGGGACGTCGGGGAGCTGTTTTTT. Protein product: CAWRDVGELFF.